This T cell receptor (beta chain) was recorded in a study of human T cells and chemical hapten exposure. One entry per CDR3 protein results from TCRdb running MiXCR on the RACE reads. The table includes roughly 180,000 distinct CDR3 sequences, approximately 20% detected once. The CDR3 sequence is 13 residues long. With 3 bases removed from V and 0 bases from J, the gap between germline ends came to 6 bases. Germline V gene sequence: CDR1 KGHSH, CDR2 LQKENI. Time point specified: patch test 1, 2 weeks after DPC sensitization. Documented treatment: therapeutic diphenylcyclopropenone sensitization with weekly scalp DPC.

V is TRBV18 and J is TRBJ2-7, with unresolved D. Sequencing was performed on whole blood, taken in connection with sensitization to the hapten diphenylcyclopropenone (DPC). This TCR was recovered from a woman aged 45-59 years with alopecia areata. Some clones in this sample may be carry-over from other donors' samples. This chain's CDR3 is CASSPSVSYEQYF. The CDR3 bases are TGTGCCAGCTCACCCTCAGTCTCCTACGAGCAGTACTTC.